In its sample, the clone carrying this T cell receptor (beta chain) was seen many times. Its antigen is unidentified. These data come from a study of T cells after yellow fever vaccination. In making TCR cDNA, 5'RACE template switching added a universal primer site and UMIs to it. TCRdb reanalysed the 5' RACE reads using MiXCR and keeps one entry per CDR3 protein. Of around 330,000 distinct CDR3 sequences detected, roughly 3.5% appear once; the ten largest clones hold about a quarter. Germline V gene sequence: CDR1 SGHTA, CDR2 FQGNSA. The CDR3 runs to 14 residues. V shed 4 bases, J shed 1 base, and the junction held 2 bases outside the gene matches. Study results and caveats: It was the secondary response that reached its peak faster, day 5 versus 15, but it was weaker. Just a small share of clonotypes turned up in the CD4 compartment as well as the CD8 compartment. In post-booster samples, most primary-vaccination clones reappeared (approximately 95% CD4, about 91% CD8).

This TCR was recovered from a man aged 18 to 29 who received the YFV17D yellow fever vaccine. This chain joins TRBV7-2 and TRBJ2-3, with 7 bases matching TRBD1. This sample comprised PBMCs, obtained on the day of the yellow fever booster vaccination. In DNA, the CDR3 is TGTGCCAGCAGCTCAGGGACAGGCACAGATACGCAGTATTTT. It specifies CASSSGTGTDTQYF.